Following are 31 T cell receptor beta chains from one sample sequenced in a study of blood T cell repertoires in COVID-19. Libraries were prepared by immunoSEQ multiplex PCR; TCRdb keeps only in-frame clonotypes and omits some of them. The table records more than 300,000 clones, about nine tenths of them present only once. Sequenced material: PBMCs or T cells enriched from blood (not recorded which). These receptors came from a man aged 30 to 39 who had recovered from COVID-19.

The chain carries TRBV27 and TRBJ1-2; 9 nucleotides line up with TRBD1. V lost 5 bases, J lost 5 bases, and 9 bases stayed unmatched. This CDR3 has 15 residues. Germline V lookup: CDR1 MNHEY, CDR2 SMNVEV (reference sequence). The CDR3 bases are TGTGCCAGCAGTACAACCCCCGGGACAGGGTATGGCTACACCTTC. Its translation: CASSTTPGTGYGYTF.

The chain couples TRBV27 to TRBJ2-2, with 7 bases identical to TRBD2. CDR1 and CDR2 (germline): MNHEY, SMNVEV (reference sequence). This CDR3 contains 17 residues. The J segment lost 1 base and the V segment lost 2 bases, leaving 7 bases of the junction unmatched. The CDR3 DNA reads as TGTGCCAGCAGTTTAGGAGGCGGGAGAGGGAACACCGGGGAGCTGTTTTTT. This gives the protein CASSLGGGRGNTGELFF.

This clone has just one count. The chain carries TRBV18 and TRBJ1-2, with D possibly TRBD1 on 5 matching bases. Per the germline V gene, CDR1 is KGHSH and CDR2 is LQKENI. V shed 6 bases and J shed 0 bases, with 14 bases lying between them. The CDR3 consists of 15 residues. CDR3 sequence (DNA): TGTGCCAGCTCCTCCGAGCAGGGTGCTAACTATGGCTACACCTTC. This encodes CASSSEQGANYGYTF.

This clone was seen a single time. The chain couples TRBV19 to TRBJ2-1; 9 bases match TRBD1. The germline CDR1 and CDR2 sequences are LNHDA and SQIVND (reference sequence). The CDR3 length is 18 residues. The trim removed 6 bases at V and 1 base at J, leaving 13 bases unmatched. The chain's CDR3 is CASRPTFAGQGSYNEQFF. In DNA, the CDR3 is TGTGCCAGTAGACCTACTTTTGCGGGACAGGGTTCCTACAATGAGCAGTTCTTC.

V gene TRBV30 combines with J gene TRBJ2-3; 10 bases are shared with TRBD1. The junction had 6 bases not matched to a gene; V was cut back by 5 bases and J by 4 bases. The CDR3 spans 14 residues. CDR1 and CDR2 from the germline V gene are GTSNPN and SVGIG (reference sequence). The CDR3 is CAWGTTGGSDTQYF. CDR3 nucleotides: TGTGCCTGGGGGACGACAGGGGGCTCAGATACGCAGTATTTT.

The chain is built from TRBV10-3 and TRBJ1-6; TRBD1 might be the D (5 bases). From germline, CDR1 is ENHRY and CDR2 SYGVKD. Between the trimmed V and J ends, which lost 5 bases and 5 bases, there was a span of 13 bases. CDR3 length equals 15 residues. The CDR3 here is CAISPTDVDNSPLHF. CDR3 bases: TGTGCCATCAGTCCGACAGATGTTGATAATTCACCCCTCCACTTT.

The CDR3 here is CASTPRLAGVQETQYF. The DNA for the CDR3 is TGTGCCAGCACCCCTAGACTAGCGGGGGTACAAGAGACCCAGTACTTC. The chain carries TRBV28 and TRBJ2-5, with 12 bases fitting TRBD2. The CDR3 extends over 16 amino acids. Germline CDR1 and CDR2: MDHEN and SYDVKM. The V and J ends lost 7 bases and 2 bases, in that order; junction bases with no gene match: 8.

This chain uses TRBV9 with TRBJ1-4, with D perhaps matching TRBD1 (6 bases). CDR3 length: 16 residues. The germline CDR1 and CDR2 sequences are SGDLS and YYNGEE. Between the trimmed V and J ends, which lost 3 bases and 7 bases, there was a span of 19 bases. The CDR3, as DNA: TGTGCCAGCAGCGCCGTCCCGGGGGGCGCGGGTGAAAAACTGTTTTTT. Amino acids: CASSAVPGGAGEKLFF.

CDR3 protein: CASLPTANTEAFF. Here the CDR3 DNA reads TGTGCCTCCCTCCCGACAGCGAACACTGAAGCTTTCTTT. This sequence joins TRBV11-3 and TRBJ1-1, with a weak D call TRBD1 (5 bases). The length of the CDR3 is 13 residues. Trimming stripped 11 bases from V and 1 base from J, with 14 bases between. Germline-derived CDR1 and CDR2 are SGHNT and YENEEA. Full variable domain (missing parts from reference TRBV11-3 and TRBJ1-1): EAGVVQSPRYKIIEKKQPVAFWCNPISGHNTLYWYLQNLGQGPELLIRYENEEAVDDSQLPKDRFSAERLKGVDSTLKIQPAELGDSAVYLCASLPTANTEAFFGQGTRLTVV.

The J gene is TRBJ2-7, the V gene TRBV21-1; TRBD2 is taken as the D call from the table, unchecked against the DNA. TRBV21-1 represents a pseudogene. This CDR3 contains 12 residues. CDR3 loop: CASRDGTYEQYF. The CDR3 DNA reads as TGTGCCAGCAGGGACGGGACCTACGAGCAGTACTTC.

The chain has TRBV6-2 or TRBV6-3 and TRBJ2-7, with a weak D call TRBD2 (5 bases). Per germline, CDR1 MNHEY and CDR2 SVGEGT. The CDR3 runs to 15 residues. Trimming cost V 4 bases and J 7 bases, with 20 bases left between them. For the CDR3, the DNA is TGTGCCAGCAGTTCCCCCCCAGACGGACTTTGGGAGCAGTACTTC. This gives the protein CASSSPPDGLWEQYF.

In nucleotides, the CDR3 is TGTGCCAGCAGCAGGACGGGGGAGCCCCAGCATTTT. This encodes CASSRTGEPQHF. This rearrangement joins TRBV21-1 to TRBJ1-5. TRBV21-1 has pseudogene status. The CDR3 runs to 12 residues.

A word on this clone: Germline and junction disagree at one end, which may indicate a read error. The J gene is TRBJ1-4, the V gene TRBV7-7; 7 bases align to TRBD1. The germline V gene encodes CDR1 SSHAT and CDR2 FNYEAQ (reference sequence). The CDR3 has 15 amino acids. The chain's CDR3 is CASSPKTGINEKLFF. CDR3 DNA sequence: TGTGCTAGCAGCCCGAAGACAGGGATTAATGAAAAACTGTTTTTT.

V gene TRBV2 combines with J gene TRBJ1-5; no clear D. Germline CDR1 is SNHLY and CDR2 is FYNNEI. The CDR3 runs 12 residues. V was pared by 8 bases and J by 6 bases, with 11 bases between. The CDR3 protein is CASALAGQPQHF. In nucleotides, the CDR3 is TGTGCCAGCGCTTTGGCGGGTCAGCCCCAGCATTTT.

This chain uses TRBV28 with TRBJ2-7, with D perhaps TRBD1 (7 bases). The CDR3 has 18 amino acids. Trimming removed 4 bases at V and 2 bases at J, with 24 bases between. The germline CDR1 and CDR2 sequences are MDHEN and SYDVKM. The CDR3 loop reads CASSSGGNGQDDPYEQYF. The CDR3 nucleotides are TGTGCCAGCAGTTCCGGCGGGAACGGACAGGACGATCCCTACGAGCAGTACTTC.

The J gene is TRBJ2-5, the V gene TRBV4-1; D may be TRBD1 (6 bases). Trimming removed 2 bases at V and 3 bases at J, with 16 bases between. CDR3 size: 16 residues. Germline V gene lookup returns CDR1 MGHRA and CDR2 YSYEKL. The CDR3 is CASSQQGLGTKETQYF. CDR3 DNA: TGCGCCAGCAGCCAACAGGGATTAGGGACAAAAGAGACCCAGTACTTC.

The V gene is TRBV12-3 or TRBV12-4, the J gene TRBJ2-1; a weak D match, TRBD2 (5 bases). Trimming pared 7 bases from V and 9 bases from J, leaving 13 bases between. This CDR3 is built from 12 residues. CDR3: CASTLGGVEQFF. CDR3 bases: TGTGCCAGCACCCTCGGAGGTGTTGAGCAGTTCTTC.

The chain combines TRBV19 with TRBJ2-5, with 8 bases aligning to TRBD1. Germline CDR1 and CDR2: LNHDA and SQIVND (reference sequence). Trimming cost V 4 bases and J 5 bases; bases outside gene matches: 12. CDR3 length equals 16 residues. The CDR3 loop is CASSRGQIRGPETQYF. The CDR3 nucleotides are TGTGCCAGTAGTAGGGGTCAAATCAGGGGGCCGGAGACCCAGTACTTC. The full variable domain, its missing parts supplied by reference TRBV19 and TRBJ2-5, is DGGITQSPKYLFRKEGQNVTLSCEQNLNHDAMYWYRQDPGQGLRLIYYSQIVNDFQKGDIAEGYSVSREKKESFPLTVTSAQKNPTAFYLCASSRGQIRGPETQYFGPGTRLLVL.

The rearrangement uses TRBV27 and TRBJ1-2; 9 bases agree with TRBD1. Germline V gene data show CDR1 as MNHEY and CDR2 as SMNVEV (reference sequence). The CDR3 has 16 amino acids. The junction had 6 bases not matched to a gene; V was cut back by 0 bases and J by 4 bases. CDR3 nucleotide sequence: TGTGCCAGCAGTTTATCGGGAGGACAGGGGAGCTATGGCTACACCTTC. Protein sequence: CASSLSGGQGSYGYTF.

V and J are TRBV4-1 and TRBJ2-5, with 8 positions matching TRBD1. The length of the CDR3 is 14 residues. The V and J ends lost 4 bases and 5 bases, in that order; junction bases with no gene match: 6. CDR1 is MGHRA and CDR2 is YSYEKL in the germline V gene. The CDR3 DNA follows: TGCGCCAGCAGCCTAACGGACAGGGACGAGACCCAGTACTTC. Its translation: CASSLTDRDETQYF.

The V call is TRBV11-3, the J call TRBJ2-1, with D tentatively TRBD2 (7 bases). Germline-derived CDR1 and CDR2 are SGHNT and YENEEA. Trimming removed 8 bases at V and 8 bases at J, with 25 bases between. CDR3 size: 16 residues. DNA for the CDR3: TGTGCCAGCGGGACCCAGGGGTGGGGGGGCACGGATGAGCAGTTCTTC. This translates into CASGTQGWGGTDEQFF.

This clone has just one count. The CDR3 reads CASQVSQGSYNEQFF. Here the CDR3 DNA reads TGCGCCAGCCAGGTATCGCAGGGGTCCTACAATGAGCAGTTCTTC. This sequence joins TRBV5-1 and TRBJ2-1; D possibly corresponds to TRBD1 (6 bases). This CDR3 has 15 amino acids. Trimming left V 7 bases short and J 1 base short, with 15 bases between. Looked up from germline, CDR1 is SGHRS and CDR2 is YFSETQ.

The CDR3 loop reads CASSLDTSTDTQYF. The CDR3, as DNA: TGTGCCAGCAGCCTGGACACTAGCACAGATACGCAGTATTTT. The chain links TRBV7-9 to TRBJ2-3, with a tentative D call TRBD1 (5 bases). CDR1 and CDR2 (germline): SEHNR, FQNEAQ (reference sequence). V was trimmed by 5 bases and J by 0 bases, leaving 9 bases between them. This CDR3 comprises 14 residues. The full variable domain, rest sourced from reference TRBV7-9 and TRBJ2-3, is DTGVSQNPRHKITKRGQNVTFRCDPISEHNRLYWYRQTLGQGPEFLTYFQNEAQLEKSRLLSDRFSAERPKGSFSTLEIQRTEQGDSAMYLCASSLDTSTDTQYFGPGTRLTVL.

CDR3 in amino acids: CSGSSGLQETQYF. The CDR3 nucleotides are TGCAGCGGGTCATCAGGGCTACAAGAGACCCAGTACTTC. The chain is built from TRBV29-1 and TRBJ2-5; possibly TRBD1 for D (5 bases). The CDR3 loop spans 13 amino acids. The germline V and J ends were trimmed by 7 bases and 2 bases, with 14 bases remaining between them. CDR1 and CDR2 from the germline V gene are SQVTM and ANQGSEA.

V gene TRBV28 combines with J gene TRBJ2-7, with TRBD1 identical over 7 bases. CDR1 and CDR2 from the germline V gene are MDHEN and SYDVKM. The V gene end was trimmed by 6 bases and the J gene end by 0 bases; junction bases not matched to a gene: 11. This CDR3 has 16 residues. The CDR3 sequence: CASRSLRTGSSYEQYF. In DNA, the CDR3 is TGTGCCAGCAGAAGCCTACGGACAGGCAGCTCCTACGAGCAGTACTTC.

This chain uses TRBV19 with TRBJ2-2, with D tentatively TRBD1 (6 bases). This CDR3 is 15 amino acids long. V was cut by 8 bases and J by 0 bases, with 13 bases left in between. Germline V gene lookup returns CDR1 LNHDA and CDR2 SQIVND (reference sequence). In nucleotides, the CDR3 is TGTGCCAGTCACCAGGGGCAGACGAACACCGGGGAGCTGTTTTTT. Encoded protein: CASHQGQTNTGELFF.

The J gene is TRBJ1-2, the V gene TRBV12-3 or TRBV12-4; the D gene is possibly TRBD1 (6 bases). The V gene lost 1 base and the J gene lost 5 bases, with 8 bases spanning the gap. The CDR3 consists of 13 residues. CDR3 amino acids: CASSLGTDYGYTF. The CDR3 DNA reads as TGTGCCAGCAGTTTAGGGACAGATTATGGCTACACCTTC.

V is TRBV7-9 and J is TRBJ2-7; D possibly corresponds to TRBD2 (6 bases). The germline V gene has CDR1 SEHNR and CDR2 FQNEAQ (reference sequence). This CDR3 region has 14 residues. Between the trimmed V and J ends, which lost 6 bases and 0 bases, there was a span of 12 bases. The CDR3 reads CASRRDGLSYEQYF. CDR3 bases: TGTGCCAGCAGGCGGGACGGGCTCTCCTACGAGCAGTACTTC.

The rearrangement joins TRBV10-3 to TRBJ2-5, with D possibly matching TRBD2 (7 bases). The length of the CDR3 is 16 residues. In germline, CDR1 is ENHRY, CDR2 SYGVKD. V gave up 4 bases and J gave up 2 bases, with 17 bases separating them. The CDR3 DNA follows: TGTGCCATCAGTGCCCAGGGGAGGGCCGAGCAAGAGACCCAGTACTTC. It translates to CAISAQGRAEQETQYF.

This chain links TRBV10-2 with TRBJ2-3; a possible D gene is TRBD1 (7 bases). Germline V lookup: CDR1 WSHSY, CDR2 SAAADI. Trimming pared 7 bases from V and 3 bases from J, leaving 17 bases between. The CDR3 runs 15 residues. The DNA for the CDR3 is TGCGCCAGCACCCCATCAGGGGGAGGAACAGATACGCAGTATTTT. It yields the protein CASTPSGGGTDTQYF.

The chain's CDR3 is CASSINPGTPYEQYF. The CDR3 DNA is TGTGCCAGTAGTATCAATCCGGGTACGCCCTACGAGCAGTACTTC. The gene calls are TRBV19 and TRBJ2-7; D is uncertain. The CDR3 runs 15 residues. Looked up from germline, CDR1 is LNHDA and CDR2 is SQIVND (reference sequence). V was trimmed by 3 bases and J by 2 bases, leaving 14 bases between them.